The clone carrying this T cell receptor beta chain has at least ten counts. Its antigen is still unknown. TCRdb called the reads again in MiXCR, with one record for every CDR3 protein. The data show around 450,000 distinct CDR3 sequences, with roughly 30% seen just once and roughly 13% held by the top ten. The data were obtained in a study of T cell repertoires in cytomegalovirus infection. Study details: Carrying CMV and the relevant HLA type showed in public TCR beta signatures.

Study-wide points: HLA-C-restricted, CMV-specific TCR beta clonotypes were dominant ex vivo. Adding up the frequency of public TCR beta families identified people who carried CMV plus the relevant HLA.

The CDR3 is 14 amino acids. V lost 5 bases, J lost 3 bases, and 3 bases stayed unmatched. The germline gives CDR1 SGHTA, CDR2 FQGNSA. Sample: PBMCs. The rearrangement joins TRBV7-2 to TRBJ1-2, with TRBD1 matching over 10 bases. The TCR originated in a human donor in good health (CMV status not recorded). Some clones in this sample may be carry-over from other donors' samples. The CDR3 loop is CASSPGQGDYGYTF. CDR3 DNA sequence: TGTGCCAGCAGCCCTGGACAGGGGGACTATGGCTACACCTTC.